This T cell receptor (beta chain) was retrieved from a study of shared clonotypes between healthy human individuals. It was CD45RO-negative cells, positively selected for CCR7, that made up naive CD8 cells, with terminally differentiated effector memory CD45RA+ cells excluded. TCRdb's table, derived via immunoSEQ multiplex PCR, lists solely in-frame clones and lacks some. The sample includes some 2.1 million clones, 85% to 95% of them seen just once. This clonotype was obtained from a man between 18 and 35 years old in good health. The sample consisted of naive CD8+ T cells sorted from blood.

CDR3 DNA: TGTGCCAGCAGCTTGTGGGGGGCCACTGAAGCTTTCTTT. Its protein is CASSLWGATEAFF. The V call is TRBV5-6, the J call TRBJ1-1; possible D gene TRBD1, 6 bases. The CDR3 sequence is 13 residues long. The V end was cut by 1 base, the J end by 4 bases, with 8 bases between. Germline V CDR1 and CDR2: SGHDT, YYEEEE.